This T cell receptor beta chain was sequenced during a study of tumor-infiltrating lymphocytes in primary liver carcinoma. Reverse transcription of approximately 500 ng total RNA with a constant-region primer produced TCR beta cDNA. Nested multiplex PCR, run for three rounds with slightly modified ARM-PCR, yielded TCR beta libraries. TCRdb passed the multiplex PCR reads through MiXCR, listing each CDR3 protein once. The repertoire has more than 55,000 distinct CDR3 sequences, roughly 70% of them found once; the top ten carry around 57%. The roughly 20-34 mg bulk tissue piece was not sorted before simultaneous RNA and DNA extraction. Sequences were obtained from liver tumor tissue from sampling region 2. The sample's subset: tumor region T2, inferior pole. This receptor was taken from a man aged 35 to 55 with primary liver carcinoma and hepatitis B virus infection.

The CDR3 is CASRMGGDRGISISGANVLTF. CDR3 coding DNA: TGTGCCAGTCGCATGGGGGGAGACAGGGGCATTTCCATCTCTGGGGCCAACGTCCTGACTTTC. J is TRBJ2-6 and V is TRBV11-2, with 8 bases that match TRBD1. The CDR3 totals 21 residues. V trimming: 9 bases; J trimming: 0 bases; junction bases outside the gene matches: 22. CDR1 and CDR2 (germline): SGHAT, FQNNGV.